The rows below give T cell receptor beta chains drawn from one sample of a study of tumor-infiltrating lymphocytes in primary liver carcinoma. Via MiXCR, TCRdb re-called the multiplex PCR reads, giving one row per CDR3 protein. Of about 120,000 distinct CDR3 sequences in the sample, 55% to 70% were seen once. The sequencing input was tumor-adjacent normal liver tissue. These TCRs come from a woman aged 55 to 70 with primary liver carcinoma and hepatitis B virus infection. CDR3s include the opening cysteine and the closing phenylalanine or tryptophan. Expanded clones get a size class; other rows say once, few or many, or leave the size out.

CDR3aa: CSVRAFPGEQYF
j_gene: TRBJ2-7
abundance: .
v_gene: TRBV29-1

CDR3aa: CASSSRISSGNTIYF
j_gene: TRBJ1-3
abundance: many
v_gene: TRBV5-6

CDR3aa: CASSGRGTSEGDMQYF
j_gene: TRBJ2-3
abundance: few
v_gene: TRBV21-1

CDR3aa: CTSRGQLSPNSPPHF
j_gene: TRBJ1-6
abundance: .
v_gene: TRBV6-1

CDR3aa: CAASEAGAGRETQYF
j_gene: TRBJ2-5
abundance: .
v_gene: TRBV10-2

CDR3aa: CASSPGGSTEAFF
j_gene: TRBJ1-1
abundance: many
v_gene: TRBV5-1

CDR3aa: CVGSLEGLAGKTYEQYF
j_gene: TRBJ2-7
abundance: .
v_gene: TRBV11-1

CDR3aa: CARSEAVLLSNRSQHF
j_gene: TRBJ1-5
abundance: .
v_gene: TRBV6-1

CDR3aa: CSVIGTSCSTRYEQYF
j_gene: TRBJ2-7
abundance: .
v_gene: TRBV29-1

CDR3aa: CASTVQGAGYEQYF
j_gene: TRBJ2-7
abundance: many
v_gene: TRBV28

CDR3aa: CTSSLTRWASYEQYF
j_gene: TRBJ2-7
abundance: .
v_gene: TRBV11-1

CDR3aa: CASSQTTQGYTEAFF
j_gene: TRBJ1-1
abundance: many
v_gene: TRBV28

CDR3aa: CAWYLPNYGYTF
j_gene: TRBJ1-2
abundance: .
v_gene: TRBV30

CDR3aa: CASSPIGKGSPLHF
j_gene: TRBJ1-6
abundance: .
v_gene: TRBV6-1

CDR3aa: CSARDRIGAGGRETQYF
j_gene: TRBJ2-5
abundance: once
v_gene: TRBV20-1

CDR3aa: CASSLASGTSADTQYF
j_gene: TRBJ2-3
abundance: many
v_gene: TRBV28

CDR3aa: CASGPRGGVQTYEQYF
j_gene: TRBJ2-7
abundance: .
v_gene: TRBV28

CDR3aa: CASSEGSEHYGYTF
j_gene: TRBJ1-2
abundance: many
v_gene: TRBV6-1